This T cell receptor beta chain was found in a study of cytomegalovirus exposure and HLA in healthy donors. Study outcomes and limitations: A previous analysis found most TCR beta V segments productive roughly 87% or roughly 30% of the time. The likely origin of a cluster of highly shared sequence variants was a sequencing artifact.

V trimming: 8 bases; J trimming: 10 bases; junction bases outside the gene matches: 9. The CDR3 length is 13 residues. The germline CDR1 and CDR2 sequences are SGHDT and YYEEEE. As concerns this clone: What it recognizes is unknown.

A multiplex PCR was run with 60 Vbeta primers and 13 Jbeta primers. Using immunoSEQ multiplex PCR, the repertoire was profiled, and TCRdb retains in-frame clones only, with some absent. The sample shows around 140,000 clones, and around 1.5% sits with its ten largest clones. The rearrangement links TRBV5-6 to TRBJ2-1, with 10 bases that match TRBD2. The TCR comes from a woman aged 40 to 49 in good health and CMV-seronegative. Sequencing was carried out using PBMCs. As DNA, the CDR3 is TGTGCCAGTCTACTAGCGGGGATCTCGGAGCAGTTCTTC. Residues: CASLLAGISEQFF. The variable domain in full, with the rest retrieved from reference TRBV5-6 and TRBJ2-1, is DAGVTQSPTHLIKTRGQQVTLRCSPKSGHDTVSWYQQALGQGPQFIFQYYEEEERQRGNFPDRFSGHQFPNYSSELNVNALLLGDSALYLCASLLAGISEQFFGPGTRLTVL.